Sequencing of this T cell receptor (beta chain) was carried out in a study of blood T cell repertoires in COVID-19. Germline V gene sequence: CDR1 KGHSH, CDR2 LQKENI. Trimming cost V 3 bases and J 3 bases, with 8 bases left between them. There are 13 residues in the CDR3. How the authors handled the data: Estimation of nucleated cell counts was performed using reference gene primer amplification. The protocol was immunoSEQ multiplex PCR, while the TCRdb copy is restricted to in-frame clones and leaves out a portion. V and J calls and clone size are those listed in that table; D and trimming were worked out from the DNA. The sample has some 71,000 clones, roughly 88% seen once. This clone was detected a few times.

The rearrangement uses TRBV18 and TRBJ2-5, with D uncertain. The sequencing input was peripheral blood. This sequence originates from a woman in her forties or fifties with acute or convalescent COVID-19. In DNA form, the CDR3 reads TGTGCCAGCTCACCGCAAGCAAAAGAGACCCAGTACTTC. Translation gives CASSPQAKETQYF.